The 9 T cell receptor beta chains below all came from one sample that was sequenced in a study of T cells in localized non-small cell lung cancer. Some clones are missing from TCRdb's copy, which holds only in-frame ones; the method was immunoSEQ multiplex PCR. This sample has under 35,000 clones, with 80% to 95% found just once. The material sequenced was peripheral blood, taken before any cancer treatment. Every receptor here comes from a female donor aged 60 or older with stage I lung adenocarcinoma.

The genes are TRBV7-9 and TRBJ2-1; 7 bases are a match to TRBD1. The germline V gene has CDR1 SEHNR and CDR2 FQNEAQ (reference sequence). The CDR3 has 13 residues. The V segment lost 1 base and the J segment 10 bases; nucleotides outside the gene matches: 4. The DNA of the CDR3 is TGTGCCAGCAGCTTAGTGAGGGGGCGCGAGCAGTTCTTC. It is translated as CASSLVRGREQFF.

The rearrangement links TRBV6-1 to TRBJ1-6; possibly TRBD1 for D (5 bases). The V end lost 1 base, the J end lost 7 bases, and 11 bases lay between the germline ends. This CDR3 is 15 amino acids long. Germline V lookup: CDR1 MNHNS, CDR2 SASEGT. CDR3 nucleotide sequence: TGTGCCAGCAGTGAAGGGACATTCAAAAATTCACCCCTCCACTTT. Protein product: CASSEGTFKNSPLHF.

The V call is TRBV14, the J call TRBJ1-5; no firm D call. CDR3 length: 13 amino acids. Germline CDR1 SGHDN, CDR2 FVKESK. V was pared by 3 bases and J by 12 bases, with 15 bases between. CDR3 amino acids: CASSQSGVGLQHF. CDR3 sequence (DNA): TGTGCCAGCAGCCAGTCCGGGGTAGGGCTCCAGCATTTT.

The CDR3 nucleotides are TGTGCCAGCAGCTTCCCGGGACTCAATGAGCAGTTCTTC. It codes for CASSFPGLNEQFF. J is TRBJ2-1 and V is TRBV7-3, with D maybe TRBD2 (6 bases). The CDR3 is made up of 13 amino acids. The V and J ends lost 3 bases and 6 bases respectively, with 9 bases between them. Germline assignment: CDR1 SGHTA and CDR2 FQGTGA.

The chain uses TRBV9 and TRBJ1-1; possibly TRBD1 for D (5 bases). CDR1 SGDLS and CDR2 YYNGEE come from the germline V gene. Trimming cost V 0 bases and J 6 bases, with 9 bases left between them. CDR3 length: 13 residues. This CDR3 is CASSVERDAEAFF. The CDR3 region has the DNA TGTGCCAGCAGCGTAGAGAGGGACGCTGAAGCTTTCTTT.

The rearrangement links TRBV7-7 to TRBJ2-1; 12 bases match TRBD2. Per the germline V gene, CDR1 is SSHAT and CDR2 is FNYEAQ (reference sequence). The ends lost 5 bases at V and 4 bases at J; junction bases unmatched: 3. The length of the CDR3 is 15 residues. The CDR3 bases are TGTGCCAGCAGCGTGGGACTAGCGGGTTACAATGAGCAGTTCTTC. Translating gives CASSVGLAGYNEQFF.

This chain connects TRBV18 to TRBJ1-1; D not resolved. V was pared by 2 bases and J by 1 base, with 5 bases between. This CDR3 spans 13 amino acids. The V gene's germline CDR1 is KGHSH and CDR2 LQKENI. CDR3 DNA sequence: TGTGCCAGCTCACCAGAAGAGAACACTGAAGCTTTCTTT. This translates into CASSPEENTEAFF. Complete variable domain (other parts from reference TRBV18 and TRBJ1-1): NAGVMQNPRHLVRRRGQEARLRCSPMKGHSHVYWYRQLPEEGLKFMVYLQKENIIDESGMPKERFSAEFPKEGPSILRIQQVVRGDSAAYFCASSPEENTEAFFGQGTRLTVV.

This chain's CDR3 is CASSEWAFGYTF. Here the CDR3 DNA reads TGTGCCAGCAGCGAATGGGCTTTTGGCTACACCTTC. The chain has TRBV9 and TRBJ1-2; D is unclear. The CDR3 spans 12 residues. Per the germline V gene, CDR1 is SGDLS and CDR2 is YYNGEE. Trimming left V 3 bases short and J 7 bases short, with 10 bases between.

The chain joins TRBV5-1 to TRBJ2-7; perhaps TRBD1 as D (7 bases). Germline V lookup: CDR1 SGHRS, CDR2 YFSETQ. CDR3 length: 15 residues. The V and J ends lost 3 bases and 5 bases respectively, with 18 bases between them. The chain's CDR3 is CASSSTGTRIHEQYF. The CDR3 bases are TGCGCCAGCAGCTCGACAGGGACTCGCATCCACGAGCAGTACTTC.